These 11 T cell receptor beta chains were sequenced from one sample in a study of T cell responses to AZD1222 COVID-19 vaccine. Measured with immunoSEQ multiplex PCR; TCRdb has only the in-frame clones, and not every one. Of 140,000 to 150,000 clones detected, 80% to 95% appear once; the ten largest clones hold roughly 4%. The starting material was peripheral blood, obtained 28 days after the second AZD1222 dose. The receptors derive from an adult who received the AZD1222 COVID-19 vaccine.

This chain joins TRBV23-1 and TRBJ1-5; weak D call: TRBD1 (5 bases). TRBV23-1 is noted as an ORF with a role that remains uncertain. The CDR3 loop spans 16 amino acids. V lost 0 bases to trimming and J lost 0 bases, with 9 bases between them. CDR3 coding DNA: TGCGCCAGCAGTCAATCGGACACGTATAGCAATCAGCCCCAGCATTTT. Protein: CASSQSDTYSNQPQHF.

In DNA, the CDR3 is TGTGCCAGCAGCGAGGGACAGGGCCCCTCTACTCAGTTCTTC. Amino acid sequence: CASSEGQGPSTQFF. This chain joins TRBV9 and TRBJ2-1; the match to TRBD1 covers 9 bases. The CDR3 has 14 residues. The junction had 11 bases not matched to a gene; V was cut back by 3 bases and J by 13 bases. Germline V gives CDR1 SGDLS, CDR2 YYNGEE. Full variable domain (rest looked up from reference TRBV9 and TRBJ2-1): DSGVTQTPKHLITATGQRVTLRCSPRSGDLSVYWYQQSLDQGLQFLIQYYNGEERAKGNILERFSAQQFPDLHSELNLSSLELGDSALYFCASSEGQGPSTQFFGPGTRLTVL.

V usage is TRBV5-4 and J usage is TRBJ2-3, with D perhaps given as TRBD1 or TRBD2 (5 bases each). This CDR3 comprises 14 residues. V lost 6 bases, J lost 0 bases, and 11 bases lay in between. The germline V gene has CDR1 SGHNT and CDR2 YYREEE (reference sequence). CDR3 nucleotide sequence: TGTGCCAGCAACGGGGCGGAAAGCACAGATACGCAGTATTTT. It specifies CASNGAESTDTQYF. Complete variable domain (other parts from reference TRBV5-4 and TRBJ2-3): ETGVTQSPTHLIKTRGQQVTLRCSSQSGHNTVSWYQQALGQGPQFIFQYYREEENGRGNFPPRFSGLQFPNYSSELNVNALELDDSALYLCASNGAESTDTQYFGPGTRLTVL.

The chain has TRBV4-2 and TRBJ1-2, with D tentatively TRBD1 (5 bases). This CDR3 is 19 amino acids long. V lost 0 bases and J lost 3, with 23 bases in between. Germline V gives CDR1 LGHNA, CDR2 YNFKEQ. CDR3 DNA sequence: TGTGCCAGCAGCCAAGAGCGGGGAGGGGCCAAGAGCCTAGACTATGGCTACACCTTC. This encodes CASSQERGGAKSLDYGYTF.

As DNA, the CDR3 is TGCGCCAGCAGCCTACCGGGACAGTCCAATGAAGCTTTCTTT. This codes for CASSLPGQSNEAFF. The rearrangement joins TRBV4-1 to TRBJ1-1; the match to TRBD1 covers 7 bases. This CDR3 comprises 14 residues. After removal of 4 bases from V and 7 bases from J, the junction contained 9 bases not matched to a gene. Germline values: CDR1 MGHRA, CDR2 YSYEKL.

This rearrangement joins TRBV7-9 to TRBJ2-3; D remains ambiguous. This CDR3 region has 13 residues. The V end lost 5 bases, the J end lost 11 bases, and 17 bases lay between the germline ends. Germline-derived CDR1 and CDR2 are SEHNR and FQNEAQ (reference sequence). DNA of the CDR3: TGTGCCAGCAGCACACAGACTGCCTCGTGGCAGTATTTT. Translated, it gives CASSTQTASWQYF.

This chain uses TRBV11-2 with TRBJ2-5; 8 bases fit TRBD2. The V segment lost 5 bases and the J segment 0 bases; nucleotides outside the gene matches: 14. The CDR3 spans 18 residues. Germline lookup yields CDR1 SGHAT and CDR2 FQNNGV. Here the CDR3 reads CASSRPRGGRRYQETQYF. Here the CDR3 DNA reads TGTGCCAGCAGCCGTCCCCGGGGGGGCCGTCGGTACCAAGAGACCCAGTACTTC. Complete variable domain (other parts from reference TRBV11-2 and TRBJ2-5): EAGVAQSPRYKIIEKRQSVAFWCNPISGHATLYWYQQILGQGPKLLIQFQNNGVVDDSQLPKDRFSAERLKGVDSTLKIQPAKLEDSAVYLCASSRPRGGRRYQETQYFGPGTRLLVL.

This clone was counted once. The chain links TRBV9 to TRBJ2-1, with 10 nucleotides matching TRBD2. The CDR3 runs to 17 residues. CDR1 and CDR2 (germline): SGDLS, YYNGEE. V trimming: 0 bases; J trimming: 4 bases; junction bases outside the gene matches: 7. For the CDR3, the DNA is TGTGCCAGCAGCGTAGCGGTAGCGGGGGGAGTATACAATGAGCAGTTCTTC. Protein sequence: CASSVAVAGGVYNEQFF.

The chain combines TRBV7-3 with TRBJ2-1; no clear D gene. The germline CDR1 and CDR2 sequences are SGHTA and FQGTGA. V was clipped by 2 bases and J by 10 bases, with 15 bases between them. The CDR3 is made up of 14 amino acids. The CDR3 DNA is TGTGCCAGCAGCTTAGATGGTTTGGTCGGAGAGCAGTTCTTC. This encodes CASSLDGLVGEQFF. Drawing the rest from reference TRBV7-3 and TRBJ2-1, the complete variable domain is GAGVSQTPSNKVTEKGKYVELRCDPISGHTALYWYRQSLGQGPEFLIYFQGTGAADDSGLPNDRFFAVRPEGSVSTLKIQRTERGDSAVYLCASSLDGLVGEQFFGPGTRLTVL.

About this clone itself: At the DNA level, this CDR3 is encoded by other sequences in the same sample as well. The chain links TRBV7-8 to TRBJ2-7; D ambiguous. CDR3 length equals 11 residues. Germline V gives CDR1 SGHVS, CDR2 FQNEAQ. The V end lost 5 bases, the J end lost 0 bases, and 2 bases lay between the germline ends. The CDR3 nucleotides are TGTGCCAGCAGCCCCTCCTACGAGCAGTACTTC. Its translation is CASSPSYEQYF.

The chain joins TRBV4-3 to TRBJ1-1; 7 bases agree with TRBD1. CDR1 is LGHNA and CDR2 is YSLEER in the germline V gene. J lost 0 bases, V lost 1 base, and 2 bases had no gene match. The CDR3 has 15 residues. For the CDR3, the DNA is TGCGCCAGCAGCCAAGCACAGGGGATGAACACTGAAGCTTTCTTT. It yields the protein CASSQAQGMNTEAFF.